Listed below are T cell receptor beta chains from one sample, sequenced in a study of cytomegalovirus exposure and HLA in healthy donors. Sequencing was performed with immunoSEQ multiplex PCR; in TCRdb, only in-frame clones are kept and a portion is missing. The table lists around 85,000 clones, 80% of them singletons. Source material: PBMCs. The origin of the receptors is a male donor in good health and CMV-seronegative. CDR3s include the opening cysteine and the closing phenylalanine or tryptophan. A D gene is named only where the DNA matches it firmly. Size tells how often a clone was seen (once, few, many) or the class of an expanded clone, and some rows leave it out.

.	TRBV25-1	TRBJ1-1	.	CASSEQGTEAFF	TGTGCCAGCAGTGAACAGGGAACTGAAGCTTTCTTT
.	TRBV5-6	TRBJ2-6	.	CASSYRAGANVLTF	TGTGCCAGCAGCTACAGAGCTGGGGCCAACGTCCTGACTTTC
TRBD2	TRBV6-6	TRBJ2-5	.	CASRARTSLGETQYF	TGTGCCAGCAGGGCGCGGACTAGCTTAGGAGAGACCCAGTACTTC
.	TRBV5-1	TRBJ1-1	.	CASSLEGGRNTEAFF	TGCGCCAGCAGCTTGGAAGGGGGAAGGAACACTGAAGCTTTCTTT
.	TRBV21-1	TRBJ2-7	.	CASSKANSQGTYEQYF	TGTGCCAGCAGCAAAGCGAATTCGCAGGGTACCTACGAGCAGTACTTC
TRBD2	TRBV7-7	TRBJ2-3	.	CASSSGLSTDTQYF	TGTGCCAGCAGCTCGGGACTATCCACAGATACGCAGTATTTT
.	TRBV9	TRBJ2-7	.	CASSVILGGEQYF	TGTGCCAGCAGCGTAATTTTGGGGGGCGAGCAGTACTTC
.	TRBV6-1	TRBJ1-4	.	CASSFRGSTNEKLFF	TGTGCCAGCAGTTTCCGGGGATCAACTAATGAAAAACTGTTTTTT
.	TRBV5-1	TRBJ2-3	.	CASSEQGLDTQYF	TGCGCCAGCAGCGAGCAGGGTTTGGATACGCAGTATTTT
.	TRBV13	TRBJ2-5	.	CASSRETGTQYF	TGTGCCAGCAGCCGGGAGACCGGGACCCAGTACTTC
.	TRBV18	TRBJ1-4	.	CASSRGGRATNEKLFF	TGTGCCAGCTCACGGGGGGGAAGAGCAACTAATGAAAAACTGTTTTTT
.	TRBV6-1	TRBJ2-1	.	CASSMREAYNEQFF	TGTGCCAGCAGTATGAGGGAAGCTTACAATGAGCAGTTCTTC
.	TRBV28	TRBJ2-1	.	CASRLAYPNEQFF	TGTGCCAGCAGACTCGCCTACCCAAATGAGCAGTTCTTC
.	TRBV27	TRBJ2-3	.	CASTDKVSSTDTQYF	TGTGCCAGCACCGACAAGGTGTCTAGCACAGATACGCAGTATTTT
.	TRBV19	TRBJ2-5	.	CASRRGETQYF	TGTGCCAGTAGGCGAGGTGAGACCCAGTACTTC
.	TRBV28	TRBJ1-3	.	CASSLFLSGNTIYF	TGTGCCAGCAGTTTATTCCTCTCTGGAAACACCATATATTTT
.	TRBV27	TRBJ1-1	.	CASSLEWAGTEAFF	TGTGCCAGCAGTTTAGAATGGGCTGGCACTGAAGCTTTCTTT
.	TRBV5-4	TRBJ2-5	.	CASSSGQNQETQYF	TGTGCCAGCAGCTCCGGACAGAACCAAGAGACCCAGTACTTC
.	TRBV6-5	TRBJ2-5	.	CASRVVEAQETQYF	TGTGCCAGCAGAGTAGTGGAGGCTCAAGAGACCCAGTACTTC
.	TRBV4-3	TRBJ2-3	.	CASSQDYRAVGDTQYF	TGCGCCAGCAGCCAAGATTACCGAGCGGTCGGGGATACGCAGTATTTT
TRBD1	TRBV7-2	TRBJ2-1	once	CASSRDRGDYNEQFF	TGTGCCAGCAGCCGGGACAGGGGGGATTACAATGAGCAGTTCTTC
.	TRBV29-1	TRBJ2-2	.	CSGTQGNTGELFF	TGCAGCGGTACCCAGGGGAACACCGGGGAGCTGTTTTTT
TRBD1	TRBV2	TRBJ2-7	.	CASSGTGGFYEQYF	TGTGCCAGCAGTGGGACAGGGGGCTTCTACGAGCAGTACTTC
TRBD2	TRBV9	TRBJ2-5	.	CASSVVGSGRWETQYF	TGTGCCAGCAGCGTAGTCGGTAGCGGGAGGTGGGAGACCCAGTACTTC
TRBD1	TRBV5-1	TRBJ2-7	once	CASSPGQDSYEQYF	TGCGCCAGCAGCCCCGGACAGGACTCCTACGAGCAGTACTTC
TRBD2	TRBV28	TRBJ2-2	.	CASTWGGGNTGELFF	TGTGCCAGCACCTGGGGGGGAGGTAACACCGGGGAGCTGTTTTTT
TRBD1	TRBV5-1	TRBJ1-4	.	CASSLGDRVVEKLFF	TGCGCCAGCAGCTTGGGGGACAGGGTGGTTGAAAAACTGTTTTTT
.	TRBV7-8	TRBJ1-5	once	CASSSSGGEVNQPQHF	TGTGCCAGCAGCTCCTCCGGGGGGGAAGTGAATCAGCCCCAGCATTTT
TRBD1	TRBV29-1	TRBJ1-6	.	CSVLPTGQNSPLNF	TGCAGCGTCCTACCGACAGGGCAGAATTCACCCCTCAACTTT
.	TRBV9	TRBJ1-2	.	CASSVGDTGRRHGYTF	TGTGCCAGCAGCGTAGGGGACACGGGCCGGAGACATGGCTACACCTTC
.	TRBV27	TRBJ2-7	.	CASSFQGTQVHEQYF	TGTGCCAGCAGTTTCCAGGGGACCCAAGTCCACGAGCAGTACTTC
.	TRBV7-2	TRBJ2-7	.	CASSLERSGLYEQYF	TGTGCCAGCAGCTTGGAACGGAGCGGACTCTACGAGCAGTACTTC
.	TRBV12-5	TRBJ2-1	.	CASKRETSSYNEQFF	TGTGCTAGCAAGCGCGAGACGAGCTCCTACAATGAGCAGTTCTTC
TRBD1	TRBV6-1	TRBJ2-3	.	CASSDRDRYTDTQYF	TGTGCCAGCAGTGACCGGGACAGGTATACAGATACGCAGTATTTT
.	TRBV27	TRBJ1-2	.	CASSLVGGGRGGYGYTF	TGTGCCAGCAGTTTAGTGGGAGGAGGGCGGGGTGGCTATGGCTACACCTTC
.	TRBV7-7	TRBJ1-1	.	CASSRQANTEAFF	TGTGCCAGCAGTCGACAAGCGAACACTGAAGCTTTCTTT
.	TRBV2	TRBJ1-2	few	CASRLAGDGYTF	TGTGCCAGCAGATTGGCAGGGGATGGCTACACCTTC
.	TRBV20-1	TRBJ2-7	.	CSAGVLGEQYF	TGCAGTGCTGGTGTCCTAGGCGAGCAGTACTTC
TRBD1	TRBV7-2	TRBJ2-2	.	CASSRDRVKTGELFF	TGTGCCAGCAGCCGAGACAGGGTGAAAACCGGGGAGCTGTTTTTT
TRBD1	TRBV5-1	TRBJ1-4	.	CASSRITGTAEEKLFF	TGCGCCAGCAGCCGGATAACCGGGACAGCAGAAGAAAAACTGTTTTTT
TRBD2	TRBV5-1	TRBJ2-2	few	CATRSSGNTGELFF	TGCGCCACCCGATCTAGCGGGAACACCGGGGAGCTGTTTTTT
.	TRBV5-1	TRBJ2-7	.	CASSLERGIYEQYF	TGCGCCAGCAGCTTGGAGAGAGGAATCTACGAGCAGTACTTC